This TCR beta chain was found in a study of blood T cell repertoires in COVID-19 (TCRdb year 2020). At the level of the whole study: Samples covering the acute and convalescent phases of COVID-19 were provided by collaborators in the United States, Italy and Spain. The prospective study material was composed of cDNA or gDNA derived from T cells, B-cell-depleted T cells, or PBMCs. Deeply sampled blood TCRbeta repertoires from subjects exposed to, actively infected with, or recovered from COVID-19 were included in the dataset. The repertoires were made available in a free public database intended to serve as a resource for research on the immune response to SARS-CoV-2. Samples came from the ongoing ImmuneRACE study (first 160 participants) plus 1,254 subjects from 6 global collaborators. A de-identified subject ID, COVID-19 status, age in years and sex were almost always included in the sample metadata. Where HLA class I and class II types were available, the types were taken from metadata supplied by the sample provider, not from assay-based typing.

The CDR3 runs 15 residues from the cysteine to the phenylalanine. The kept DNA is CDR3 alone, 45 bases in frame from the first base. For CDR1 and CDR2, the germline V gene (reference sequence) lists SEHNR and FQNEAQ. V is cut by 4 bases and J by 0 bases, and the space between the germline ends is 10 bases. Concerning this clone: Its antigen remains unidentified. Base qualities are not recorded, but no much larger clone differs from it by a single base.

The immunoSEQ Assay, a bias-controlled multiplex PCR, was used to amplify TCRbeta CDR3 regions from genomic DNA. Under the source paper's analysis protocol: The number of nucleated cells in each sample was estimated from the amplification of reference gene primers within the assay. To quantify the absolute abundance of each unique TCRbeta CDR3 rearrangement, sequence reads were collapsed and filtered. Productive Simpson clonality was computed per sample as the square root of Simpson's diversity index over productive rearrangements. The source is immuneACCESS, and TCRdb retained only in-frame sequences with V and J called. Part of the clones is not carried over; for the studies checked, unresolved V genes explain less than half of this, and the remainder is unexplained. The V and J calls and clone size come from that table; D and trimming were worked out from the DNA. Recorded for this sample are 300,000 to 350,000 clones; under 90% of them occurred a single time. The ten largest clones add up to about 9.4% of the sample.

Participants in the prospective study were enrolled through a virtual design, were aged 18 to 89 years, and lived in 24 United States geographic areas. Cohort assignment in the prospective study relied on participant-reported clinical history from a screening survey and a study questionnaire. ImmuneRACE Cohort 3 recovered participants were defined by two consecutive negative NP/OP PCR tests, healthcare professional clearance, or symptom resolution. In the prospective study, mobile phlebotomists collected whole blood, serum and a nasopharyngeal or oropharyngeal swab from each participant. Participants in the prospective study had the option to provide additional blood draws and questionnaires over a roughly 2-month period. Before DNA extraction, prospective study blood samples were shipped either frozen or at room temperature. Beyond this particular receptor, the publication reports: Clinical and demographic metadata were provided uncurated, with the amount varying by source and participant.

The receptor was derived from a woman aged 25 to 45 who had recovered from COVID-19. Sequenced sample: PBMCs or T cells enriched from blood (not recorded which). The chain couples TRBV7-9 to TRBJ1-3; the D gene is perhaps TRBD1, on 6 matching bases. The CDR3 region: CASSYGTISGNTIYF. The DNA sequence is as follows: TGTGCCAGCAGCTACGGGACAATCTCTGGAAACACCATATATTTT.